The sequence of this TCR beta chain was determined in a study of early T cells in non-severe SARS-CoV-2 infection. Trimming removed 5 bases from V and 5 bases from J; junction bases left unmatched: 10. The germline V gene encodes CDR1 SGHTA and CDR2 FQGNSA. This CDR3 has 16 amino acids. TCRdb passed the 5' RACE reads through MiXCR, listing each CDR3 protein once. The sample lists around 83,000 distinct CDR3 sequences, about 10% seen once, with 7% to 9% in the top ten. V gene TRBV7-2 combines with J gene TRBJ2-5; the match to TRBD1 covers 11 bases. This TCR was recovered from an adult who was a healthcare worker with PCR-confirmed SARS-CoV-2 infection or an uninfected control (not recorded which). Sequenced material: whole blood, taken at baseline. The CDR3 DNA reads as TGTGCCAGCAGCGAGGACAGGGGGCCCTTACGTGAGACCCAGTACTTC. Translated, it gives CASSEDRGPLRETQYF. Together with reference TRBV7-2 and TRBJ2-5, the CDR3 gives the full variable domain: GAGVSQSPSNKVTEKGKDVELRCDPISGHTALYWYRQSLGQGLEFLIYFQGNSAPDKSGLPSDRFSAERTGGSVSTLTIQRTQQEDSAVYLCASSEDRGPLRETQYFGPGTRLLVL.